This TCR beta chain was recorded in a study of blood T cell repertoires in COVID-19. Germline assignment: CDR1 SGHTA and CDR2 FQGNSA. V was clipped by 0 bases and J by 2 bases, with 16 bases between them. This CDR3 has 17 amino acids. In the authors' workflow: Reference gene primers were amplified, and this amplification served to estimate nucleated cell counts. Here immunoSEQ multiplex PCR was the method, and the copy in TCRdb shows in-frame clones only, minus some. The V and J calls and the clone size are those of that table, but D and trimming were determined from the DNA. This table holds 130,000 or so clones, 77% found once.

Source material: peripheral blood. This clonotype originated in a man older than 75 with acute or convalescent COVID-19. The J gene is TRBJ1-2, the V gene TRBV7-2, with D possibly being TRBD1 (5 bases). The CDR3 DNA is TGTGCCAGCAGCTTAGCGCGGGGGGAATGGGCGAACTATGGCTACACCTTC. This codes for CASSLARGEWANYGYTF.